This passage covers 10 T cell receptor beta chains from one sample sequenced in a study of regulatory T cells in long-lasting Graves disease. The authors built TCR beta libraries using iRepertoire HTBI primers and Arm-PCR of CDR3 regions. TCRdb passed the multiplex PCR reads through MiXCR, listing each CDR3 protein once. The table lists about 460,000 distinct CDR3 sequences, 20% to 25% of them singletons. The time point is: persistent/refractory GD, antithyroid drugs over 5 years with positive TRAb. PBMCs provided the RNA from which the TCR library was made. This specimen consisted of peripheral blood mononuclear cells (PBMCs), obtained when the disease was refractory, from a patient treated with antithyroid drugs. The receptors originated from a female donor with Graves disease.

On this clonotype: A much larger clone lies one base from this, so it may be a read error. This sequence joins TRBV12-5 and TRBJ1-1; D is ambiguous. The CDR3 has 14 amino acids. CDR1 and CDR2 from the germline V gene are LGHNT and FRNRAP. CDR3 protein: CVSGLGTGWTEAFF. The CDR3 DNA sequence: TGTGTTAGTGGTTTGGGTACGGGGTGGACTGAAGCTTTCTTT.

This clonotype was observed at least ten times. This chain links TRBV6-5 with TRBJ1-2; D remains ambiguous. The germline V and J ends were trimmed by 0 bases and 5 bases, with 10 bases remaining between them. CDR1 is MNHEY and CDR2 is SVGAGI in the germline V gene. The CDR3 sequence is 14 residues long. Written as DNA, the CDR3 is TGTGCCAGCAGTTACTCTCCGGGAGCTTATGGCTACACCTTC. Its protein product is CASSYSPGAYGYTF.

The genes are TRBV4-3 and TRBJ1-1; 10 nucleotides agree with TRBD1. Unmatched junction bases numbered 6, after V lost 3 bases and J lost 5 bases. The CDR3 runs to 15 residues. Per the germline V gene, CDR1 is LGHNA and CDR2 is YSLEER. The CDR3 region is CASSHGTGDATEAFF. Here the CDR3 DNA reads TGCGCCAGCAGCCACGGGACAGGGGATGCGACTGAAGCTTTCTTT.

This chain joins TRBV5-4 and TRBJ2-3, with D possibly TRBD2 on 5 matching bases. Germline assignment: CDR1 SGHNT and CDR2 YYREEE (reference sequence). The CDR3 is 14 residues long. Deletions cut 4 bases from V and 2 bases from J, with 11 bases between. Here the CDR3 DNA reads TGTGCCAGCAGCGCTCGGGGTTACACAGATACGCAGTATTTT. Translation: CASSARGYTDTQYF.

This chain links TRBV30 with TRBJ1-2, with 10 bases fitting TRBD1. This CDR3 is built from 14 residues. The V and J ends lost 3 bases and 8 bases, in that order; junction bases with no gene match: 9. Germline V gene sequence: CDR1 GTSNPN, CDR2 SVGIG (reference sequence). The CDR3 sequence is CAWRWTGGRFGYTF. CDR3 coding DNA: TGTGCCTGGAGATGGACAGGGGGAAGATTCGGCTACACCTTC.

This clonotype was counted many times. The chain joins TRBV6-2 or TRBV6-3 to TRBJ2-7; 7 bases are a match to TRBD1. V was pared by 6 bases and J by 3 bases, with 8 bases of the junction left unmatched. The CDR3 spans 14 residues. Germline V gene data show CDR1 as MNHEY and CDR2 as SVGEGT. CDR3 protein: CASRPRQGNYEQYF. CDR3 DNA sequence: TGTGCCAGCAGACCGAGACAGGGAAACTACGAGCAGTACTTC.

The chain recombines TRBV9 with TRBJ2-5; the D gene could be TRBD1 or TRBD2 (6 bases each). Germline V lookup: CDR1 SGDLS, CDR2 YYNGEE. This CDR3 region has 16 residues. V lost 3 bases, J lost 5 bases, and 20 bases lay in between. The CDR3 region is CASSAMLQGGPETQYF. DNA of the CDR3: TGTGCCAGCAGCGCGATGCTACAGGGAGGTCCTGAGACCCAGTACTTC.

V and J are TRBV30 and TRBJ2-7; the D gene could be TRBD1 or TRBD2 (6 bases each). Germline-derived CDR1 and CDR2 are GTSNPN and SVGIG (reference sequence). CDR3 length equals 15 residues. The V end was cut by 1 base, the J end by 5 bases, with 18 bases between. The CDR3: CAWSDPAGEVNEQYF. CDR3 nucleotides: TGTGCCTGGAGTGACCCCGCAGGGGAGGTAAACGAGCAGTACTTC.

This clonotype was counted ten times or more. This chain uses TRBV27 with TRBJ1-2; D not resolved. With 7 bases removed from V and 7 bases from J, the gap between germline ends came to 16 bases. This CDR3 has 13 residues. Germline V gives CDR1 MNHEY, CDR2 SMNVEV (reference sequence). CDR3 in DNA: TGTGCCAGCACGTTAAGACCGGGCACTGGCTACACCTTC. Translated, it gives CASTLRPGTGYTF.

This clonotype was detected many times. The chain joins TRBV11-2 to TRBJ1-6; maybe TRBD1 (5 bases). V was shortened by 1 base and J by 9 bases, with 16 bases between the two germline ends. In germline, CDR1 is SGHAT, CDR2 FQNNGV. This CDR3 has 16 residues. CDR3 in amino acids: CASSLVFLAGGSPLHF. CDR3 nucleotide sequence: TGTGCCAGCAGCTTAGTGTTTCTGGCCGGGGGTTCACCCCTCCACTTT. The full variable domain, its missing parts supplied by reference TRBV11-2 and TRBJ1-6, is EAGVAQSPRYKIIEKRQSVAFWCNPISGHATLYWYQQILGQGPKLLIQFQNNGVVDDSQLPKDRFSAERLKGVDSTLKIQPAKLEDSAVYLCASSLVFLAGGSPLHFGNGTRLTVT.